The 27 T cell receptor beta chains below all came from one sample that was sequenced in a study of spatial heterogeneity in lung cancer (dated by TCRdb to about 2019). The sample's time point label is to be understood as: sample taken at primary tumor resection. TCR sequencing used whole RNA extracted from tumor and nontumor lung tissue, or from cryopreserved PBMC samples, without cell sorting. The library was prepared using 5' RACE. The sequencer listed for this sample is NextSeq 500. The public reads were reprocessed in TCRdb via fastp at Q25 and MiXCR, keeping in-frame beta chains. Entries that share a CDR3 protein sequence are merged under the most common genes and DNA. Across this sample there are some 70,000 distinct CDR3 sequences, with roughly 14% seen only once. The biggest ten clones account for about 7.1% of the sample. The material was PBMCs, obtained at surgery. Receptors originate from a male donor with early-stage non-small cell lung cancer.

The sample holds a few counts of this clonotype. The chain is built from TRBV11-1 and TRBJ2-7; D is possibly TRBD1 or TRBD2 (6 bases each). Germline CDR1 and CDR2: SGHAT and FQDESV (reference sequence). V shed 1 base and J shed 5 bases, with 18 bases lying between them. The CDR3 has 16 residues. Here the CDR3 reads CASSLGDWGATDEQYF. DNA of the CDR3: TGTGCCAGCAGCTTAGGTGACTGGGGGGCGACCGACGAGCAGTACTTC.

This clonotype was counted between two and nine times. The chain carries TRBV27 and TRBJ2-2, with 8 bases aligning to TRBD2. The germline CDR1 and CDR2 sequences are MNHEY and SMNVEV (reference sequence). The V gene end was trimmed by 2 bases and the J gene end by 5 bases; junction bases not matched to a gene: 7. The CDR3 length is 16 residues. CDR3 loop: CASSLEKRERTGELFF. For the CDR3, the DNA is TGTGCCAGCAGTTTAGAAAAGCGGGAGAGAACCGGGGAGCTGTTTTTT.

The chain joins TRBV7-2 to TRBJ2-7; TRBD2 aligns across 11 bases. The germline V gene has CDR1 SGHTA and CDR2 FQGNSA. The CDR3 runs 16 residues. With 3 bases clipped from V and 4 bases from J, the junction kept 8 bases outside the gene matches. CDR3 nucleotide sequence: TGTGCCAGCAGCTTCGCCTCTACTAGCGGGAGTTACGAGCAGTACTTC. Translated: CASSFASTSGSYEQYF.

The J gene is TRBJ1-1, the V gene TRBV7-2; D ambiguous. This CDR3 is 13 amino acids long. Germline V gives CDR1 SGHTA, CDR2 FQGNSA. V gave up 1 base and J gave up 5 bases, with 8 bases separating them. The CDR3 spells CASSLGAVTEAFF. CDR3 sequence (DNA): TGTGCCAGCAGCTTAGGGGCGGTGACTGAAGCTTTCTTT.

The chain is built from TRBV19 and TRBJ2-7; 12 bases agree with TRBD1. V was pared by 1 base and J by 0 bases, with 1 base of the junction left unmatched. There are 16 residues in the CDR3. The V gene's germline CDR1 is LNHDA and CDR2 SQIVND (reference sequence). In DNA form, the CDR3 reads TGTGCCAGTAGTATAGTGGGACAGGGGGCCTCCTACGAGCAGTACTTC. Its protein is CASSIVGQGASYEQYF.

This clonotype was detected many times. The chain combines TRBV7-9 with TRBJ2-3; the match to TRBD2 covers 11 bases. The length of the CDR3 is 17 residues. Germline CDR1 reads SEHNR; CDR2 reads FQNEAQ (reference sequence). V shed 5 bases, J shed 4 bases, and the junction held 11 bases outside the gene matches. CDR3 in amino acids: CASSHPVRTSGPDTQYF. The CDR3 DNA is TGTGCCAGCAGCCACCCCGTAAGGACTAGCGGGCCAGATACGCAGTATTTT.

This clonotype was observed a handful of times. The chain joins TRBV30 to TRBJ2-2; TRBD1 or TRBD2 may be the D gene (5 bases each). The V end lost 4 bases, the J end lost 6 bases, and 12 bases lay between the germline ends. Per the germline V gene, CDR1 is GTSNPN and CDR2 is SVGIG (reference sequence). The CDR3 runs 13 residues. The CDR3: CAWNPRGAGELFF. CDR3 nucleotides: TGTGCCTGGAATCCCCGGGGCGCCGGGGAGCTGTTTTTT.

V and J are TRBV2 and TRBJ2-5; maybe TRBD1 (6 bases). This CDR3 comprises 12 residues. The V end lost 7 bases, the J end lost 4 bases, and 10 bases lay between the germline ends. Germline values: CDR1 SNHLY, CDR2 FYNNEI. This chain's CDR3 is CASTLQGETQYF. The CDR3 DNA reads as TGTGCCAGCACTCTACAGGGAGAGACCCAGTACTTC.

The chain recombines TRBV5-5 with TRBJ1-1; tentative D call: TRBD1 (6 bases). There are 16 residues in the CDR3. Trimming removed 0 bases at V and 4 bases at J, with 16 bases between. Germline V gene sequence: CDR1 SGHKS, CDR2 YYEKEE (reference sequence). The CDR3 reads CASSLVTGHTGTEAFF. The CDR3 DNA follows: TGTGCCAGCAGCTTGGTGACAGGTCATACGGGCACTGAAGCTTTCTTT.

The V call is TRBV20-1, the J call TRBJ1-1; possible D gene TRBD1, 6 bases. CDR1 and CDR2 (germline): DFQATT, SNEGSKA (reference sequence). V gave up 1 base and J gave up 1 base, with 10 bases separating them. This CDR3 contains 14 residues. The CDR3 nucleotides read TGCAGTGCTAGAGGGGTGACAGGGAACACTGAAGCTTTCTTT. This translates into CSARGVTGNTEAFF.

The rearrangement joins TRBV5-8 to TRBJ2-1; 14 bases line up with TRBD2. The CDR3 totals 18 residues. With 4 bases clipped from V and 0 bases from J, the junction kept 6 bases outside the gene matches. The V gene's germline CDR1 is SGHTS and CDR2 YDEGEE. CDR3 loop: CASSLGLAGGGSYNEQFF. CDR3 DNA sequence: TGTGCCAGCAGCCTCGGACTAGCGGGAGGCGGCTCCTACAATGAGCAGTTCTTC.

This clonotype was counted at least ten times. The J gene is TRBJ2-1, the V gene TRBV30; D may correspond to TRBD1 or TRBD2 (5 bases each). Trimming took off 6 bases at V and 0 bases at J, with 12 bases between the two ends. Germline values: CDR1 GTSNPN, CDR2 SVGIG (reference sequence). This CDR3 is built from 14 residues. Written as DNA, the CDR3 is TGTGCCTGTTCACCCGGGGCCTCCTACAATGAGCAGTTCTTC. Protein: CACSPGASYNEQFF. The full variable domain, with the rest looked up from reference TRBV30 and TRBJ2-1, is SQTIHQWPATLVQPVGSPLSLECTVEGTSNPNLYWYRQAAGRGLQLLFYSVGIGQISSEVPQNLSASRPQDRQFILSSKKLLLSDSGFYLCACSPGASYNEQFFGPGTRLTVL.

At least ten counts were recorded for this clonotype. The CDR3 spells CASSQEQGTNEKLFF. The CDR3 DNA sequence: TGTGCCAGCAGCCAAGAACAGGGAACTAATGAAAAACTGTTTTTT. This sequence joins TRBV4-2 and TRBJ1-4, with TRBD1 as a possible D gene (6 bases). With 0 bases removed from V and 1 base from J, the gap between germline ends came to 6 bases. From germline, CDR1 is LGHNA and CDR2 YNFKEQ. The CDR3 is made up of 15 amino acids.

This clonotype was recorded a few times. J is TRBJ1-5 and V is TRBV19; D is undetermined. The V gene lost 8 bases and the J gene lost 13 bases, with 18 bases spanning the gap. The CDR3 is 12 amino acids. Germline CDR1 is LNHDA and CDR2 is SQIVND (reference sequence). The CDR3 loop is CASRTTEGQQHF. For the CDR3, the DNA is TGTGCCAGTCGGACGACGGAGGGTCAACAGCATTTT.

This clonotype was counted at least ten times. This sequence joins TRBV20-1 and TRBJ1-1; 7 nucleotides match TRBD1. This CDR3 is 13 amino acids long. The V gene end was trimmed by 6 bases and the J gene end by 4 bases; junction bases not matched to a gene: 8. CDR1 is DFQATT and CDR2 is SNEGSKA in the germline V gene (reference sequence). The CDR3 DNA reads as TGCAGTGCCATAACAGGGGTGAGCACTGAAGCTTTCTTT. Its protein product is CSAITGVSTEAFF.

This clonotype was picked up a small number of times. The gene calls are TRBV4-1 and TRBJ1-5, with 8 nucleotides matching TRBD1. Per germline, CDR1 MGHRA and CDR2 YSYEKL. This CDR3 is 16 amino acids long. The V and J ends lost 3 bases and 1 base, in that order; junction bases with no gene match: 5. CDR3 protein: CASSQRQGASNQPQHF. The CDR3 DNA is TGCGCCAGCAGCCAGAGGCAGGGGGCAAGCAATCAGCCCCAGCATTTT.

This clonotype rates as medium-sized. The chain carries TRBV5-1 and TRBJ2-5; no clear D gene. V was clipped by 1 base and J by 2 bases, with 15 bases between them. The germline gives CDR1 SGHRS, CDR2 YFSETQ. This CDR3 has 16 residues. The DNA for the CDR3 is TGCGCCAGCAGCTTGTCTTCGGACGGGTCTCAAGAGACCCAGTACTTC. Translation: CASSLSSDGSQETQYF.

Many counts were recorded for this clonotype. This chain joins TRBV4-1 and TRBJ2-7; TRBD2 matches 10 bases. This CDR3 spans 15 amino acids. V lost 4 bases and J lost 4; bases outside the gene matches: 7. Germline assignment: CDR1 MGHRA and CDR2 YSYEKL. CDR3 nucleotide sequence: TGCGCCAGCAGCCCATTGGGACTAGCGAATTACGAGCAGTACTTC. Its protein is CASSPLGLANYEQYF.

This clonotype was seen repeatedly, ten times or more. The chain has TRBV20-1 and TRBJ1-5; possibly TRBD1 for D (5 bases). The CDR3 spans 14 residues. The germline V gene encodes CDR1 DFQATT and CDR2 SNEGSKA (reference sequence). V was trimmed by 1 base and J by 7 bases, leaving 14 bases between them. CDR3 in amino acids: CSARAGLTDQPQHF. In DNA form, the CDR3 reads TGCAGTGCTAGAGCGGGACTCACGGACCAGCCCCAGCATTTT.

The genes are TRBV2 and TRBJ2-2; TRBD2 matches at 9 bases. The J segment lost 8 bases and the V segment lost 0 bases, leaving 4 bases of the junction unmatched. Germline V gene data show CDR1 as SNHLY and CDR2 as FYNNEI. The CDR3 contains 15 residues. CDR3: CASSEAGLAGGELFF. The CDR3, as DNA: TGTGCCAGCAGTGAAGCGGGTCTAGCGGGAGGGGAGCTGTTTTTT.

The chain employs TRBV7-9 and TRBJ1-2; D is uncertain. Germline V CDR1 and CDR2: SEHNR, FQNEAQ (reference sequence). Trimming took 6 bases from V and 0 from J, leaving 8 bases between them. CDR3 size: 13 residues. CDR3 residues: CASSPSSNYGYTF. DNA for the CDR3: TGTGCCAGCAGTCCCAGCTCTAACTATGGCTACACCTTC. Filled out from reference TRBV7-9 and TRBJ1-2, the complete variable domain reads DTGVSQNPRHKITKRGQNVTFRCDPISEHNRLYWYRQTLGQGPEFLTYFQNEAQLEKSRLLSDRFSAERPKGSFSTLEIQRTEQGDSAMYLCASSPSSNYGYTFGSGTRLTVV.

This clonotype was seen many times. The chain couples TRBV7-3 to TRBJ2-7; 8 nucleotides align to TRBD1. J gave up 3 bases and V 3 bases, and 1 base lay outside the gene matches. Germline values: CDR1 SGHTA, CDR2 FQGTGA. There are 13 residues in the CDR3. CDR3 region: CASSFDRGYEQYF. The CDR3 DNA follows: TGTGCCAGCAGCTTTGACAGGGGCTACGAGCAGTACTTC.

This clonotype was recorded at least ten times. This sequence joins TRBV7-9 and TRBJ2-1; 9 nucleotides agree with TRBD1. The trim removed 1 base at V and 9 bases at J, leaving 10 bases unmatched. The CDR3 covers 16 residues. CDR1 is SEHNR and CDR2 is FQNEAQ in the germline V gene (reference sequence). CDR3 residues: CASSLGPGQGPSEQFF. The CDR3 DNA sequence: TGTGCCAGCAGCTTAGGGCCGGGACAGGGCCCGTCTGAGCAGTTCTTC.

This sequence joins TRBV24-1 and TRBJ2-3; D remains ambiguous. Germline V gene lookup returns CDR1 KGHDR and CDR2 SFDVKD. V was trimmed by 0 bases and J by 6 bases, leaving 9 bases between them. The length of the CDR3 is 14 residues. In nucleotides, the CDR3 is TGTGCCACCAGTGATTTGGGGTCGGGCGATACGCAGTATTTT. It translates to CATSDLGSGDTQYF.

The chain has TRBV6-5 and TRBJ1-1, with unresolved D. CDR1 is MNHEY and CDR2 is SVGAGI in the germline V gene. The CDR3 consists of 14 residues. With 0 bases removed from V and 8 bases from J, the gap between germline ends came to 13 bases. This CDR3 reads CASSYSTSHSEAFF. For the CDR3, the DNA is TGTGCCAGCAGTTACTCCACCTCCCACAGCGAAGCTTTCTTT.

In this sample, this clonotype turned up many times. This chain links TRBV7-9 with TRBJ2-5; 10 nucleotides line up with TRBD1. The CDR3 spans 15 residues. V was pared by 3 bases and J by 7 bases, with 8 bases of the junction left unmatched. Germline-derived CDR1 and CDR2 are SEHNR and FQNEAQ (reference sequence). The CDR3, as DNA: TGTGCCAGCAGCTTTTTGACAGGGGGCTATGGGACCCAGTACTTC. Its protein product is CASSFLTGGYGTQYF.

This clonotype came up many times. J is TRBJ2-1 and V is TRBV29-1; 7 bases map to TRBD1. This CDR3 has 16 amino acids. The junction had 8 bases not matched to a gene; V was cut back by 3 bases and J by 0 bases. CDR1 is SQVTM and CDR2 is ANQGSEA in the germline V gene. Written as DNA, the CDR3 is TGCAGCGTTGACCCGACAGGGCCTAACTCCTACAATGAGCAGTTCTTC. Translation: CSVDPTGPNSYNEQFF.